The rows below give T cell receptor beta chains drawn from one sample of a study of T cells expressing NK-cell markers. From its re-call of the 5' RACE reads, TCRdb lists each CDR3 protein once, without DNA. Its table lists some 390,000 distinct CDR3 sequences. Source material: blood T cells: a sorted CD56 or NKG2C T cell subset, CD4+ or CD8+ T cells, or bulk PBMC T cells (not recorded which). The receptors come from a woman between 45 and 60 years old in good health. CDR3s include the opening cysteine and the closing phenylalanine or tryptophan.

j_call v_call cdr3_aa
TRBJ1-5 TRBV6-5 CASRPLSGAIQPQHF
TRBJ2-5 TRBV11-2 CASRRAGGETQYF
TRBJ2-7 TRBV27 CASRNRQGVAYEQYF
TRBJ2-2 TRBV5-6 CASSLVLGELFF
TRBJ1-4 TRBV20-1 CSAPQSGNEKLFF
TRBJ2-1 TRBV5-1 CASREQEGYNEQFF
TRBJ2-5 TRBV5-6 CASSLTSGRAWETQYF
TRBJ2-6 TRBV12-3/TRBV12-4 CASSLASEVGANVLTF
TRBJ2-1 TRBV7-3 CASSYRQGASNEQFF
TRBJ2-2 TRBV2 CASTGGSNTGELFF
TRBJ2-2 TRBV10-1 CASHQERDPTNTGELFF
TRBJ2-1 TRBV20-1 CSARIGVRDRVFYNEQFF
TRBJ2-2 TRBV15 CATSRLTGELFF
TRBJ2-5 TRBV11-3 CASSLDRRLAIGETQYF
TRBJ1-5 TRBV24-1 CATSDGTGSQPQHF
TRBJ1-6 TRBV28 CASYQGASPLHF
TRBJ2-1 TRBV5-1 CASSPDLDEQFF
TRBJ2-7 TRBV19 CASSIATGPITYEQYF
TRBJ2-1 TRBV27 CASRPISSYNEQFF
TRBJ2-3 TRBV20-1 CSARDPLVWGVADTQYF
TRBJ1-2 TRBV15 CATSREDEGGGNGYTF
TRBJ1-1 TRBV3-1 CASSHSGRVPIPYTEAFF